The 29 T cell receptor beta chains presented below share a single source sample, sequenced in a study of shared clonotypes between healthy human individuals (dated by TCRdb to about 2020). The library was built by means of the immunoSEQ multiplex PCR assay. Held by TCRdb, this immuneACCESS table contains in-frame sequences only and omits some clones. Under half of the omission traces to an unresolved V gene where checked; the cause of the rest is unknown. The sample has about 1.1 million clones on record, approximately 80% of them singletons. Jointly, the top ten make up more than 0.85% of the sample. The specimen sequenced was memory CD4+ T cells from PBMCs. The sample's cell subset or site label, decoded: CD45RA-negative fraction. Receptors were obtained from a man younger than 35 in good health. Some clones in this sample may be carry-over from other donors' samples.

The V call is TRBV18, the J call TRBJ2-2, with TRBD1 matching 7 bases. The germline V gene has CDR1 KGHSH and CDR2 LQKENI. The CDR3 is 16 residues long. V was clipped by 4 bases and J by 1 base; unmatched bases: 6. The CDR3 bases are TGTGCCAGCTCACTCTACCGGACAGGGAACACCGGGGAGCTGTTTTTT. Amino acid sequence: CASSLYRTGNTGELFF.

The CDR3 bases are TGTGCTAGTGGCCGACTAGCGGGGAAAAACTACAATGAGCAGTTCTTC. Protein sequence: CASGRLAGKNYNEQFF. This chain joins TRBV12-5 and TRBJ2-1; 11 bases agree with TRBD2. J lost 3 bases, V lost 6 bases, and 7 bases had no gene match. Germline CDR1 LGHNT, CDR2 FRNRAP. The CDR3 loop spans 16 amino acids. Variable domain in full (rest from reference TRBV12-5 and TRBJ2-1): DARVTQTPRHKVTEMGQEVTMRCQPILGHNTVFWYRQTMMQGLELLAYFRNRAPLDDSGMPKDRFSAEMPDATLATLKIQPSEPRDSAVYFCASGRLAGKNYNEQFFGPGTRLTVL.

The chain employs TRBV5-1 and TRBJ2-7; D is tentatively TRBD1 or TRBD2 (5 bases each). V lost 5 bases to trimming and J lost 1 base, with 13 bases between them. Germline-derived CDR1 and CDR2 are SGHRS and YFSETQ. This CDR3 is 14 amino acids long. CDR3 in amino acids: CASRSRDGSYEQYF. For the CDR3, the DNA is TGCGCCAGCAGGTCACGGGACGGTTCCTACGAGCAGTACTTC.

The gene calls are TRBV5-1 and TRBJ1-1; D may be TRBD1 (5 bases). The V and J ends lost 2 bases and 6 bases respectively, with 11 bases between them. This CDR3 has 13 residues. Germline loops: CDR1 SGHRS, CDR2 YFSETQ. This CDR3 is CASSFAGSAEAFF. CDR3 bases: TGCGCCAGCAGCTTCGCAGGGTCGGCTGAAGCTTTCTTT.

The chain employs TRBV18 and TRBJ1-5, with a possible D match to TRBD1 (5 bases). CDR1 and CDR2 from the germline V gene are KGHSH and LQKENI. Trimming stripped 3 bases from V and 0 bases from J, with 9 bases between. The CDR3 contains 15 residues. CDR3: CASSPRGDSNQPQHF. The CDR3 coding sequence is TGTGCCAGCTCACCCCGGGGGGATAGCAATCAGCCCCAGCATTTT.

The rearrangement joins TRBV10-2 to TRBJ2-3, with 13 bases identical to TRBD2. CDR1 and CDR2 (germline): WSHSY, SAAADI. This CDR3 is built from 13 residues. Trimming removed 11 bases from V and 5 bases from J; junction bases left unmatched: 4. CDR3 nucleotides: TGCGCCTCCACTAGCGGGAGGGGAGATACGCAGTATTTT. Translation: CASTSGRGDTQYF.

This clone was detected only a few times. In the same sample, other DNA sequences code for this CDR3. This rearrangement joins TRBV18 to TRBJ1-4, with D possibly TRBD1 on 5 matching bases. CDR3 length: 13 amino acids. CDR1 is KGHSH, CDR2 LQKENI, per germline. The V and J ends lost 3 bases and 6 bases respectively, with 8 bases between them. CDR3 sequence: CASSPGRDEKLFF. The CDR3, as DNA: TGTGCCAGCTCACCCGGCAGGGATGAAAAACTGTTTTTT.

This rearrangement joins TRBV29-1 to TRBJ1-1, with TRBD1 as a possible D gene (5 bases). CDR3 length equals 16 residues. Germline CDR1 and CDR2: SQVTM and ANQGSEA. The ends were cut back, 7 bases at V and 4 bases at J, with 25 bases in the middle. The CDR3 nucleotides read TGCAGCGCCAAGACCCCCGCAGTTGGGGGGGGCACTGAAGCTTTCTTT. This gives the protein CSAKTPAVGGGTEAFF.

CDR3 residues: CASSAGLTDGYEQYF. CDR3 in DNA: TGTGCCAGCAGCGCGGGTTTGACAGACGGTTACGAGCAGTACTTC. The gene calls are TRBV9 and TRBJ2-7; possible D gene TRBD1, 5 bases. This CDR3 contains 15 residues. CDR1 and CDR2 (germline): SGDLS, YYNGEE. Trimming left V 3 bases short and J 4 bases short, with 17 bases between.

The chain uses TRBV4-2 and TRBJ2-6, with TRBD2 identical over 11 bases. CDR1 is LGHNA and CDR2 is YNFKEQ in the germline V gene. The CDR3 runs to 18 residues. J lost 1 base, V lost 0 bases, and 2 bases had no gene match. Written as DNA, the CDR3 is TGTGCCAGCAGCCAAGATACTAGCGGGGGATCTGGGGCCAACGTCCTGACTTTC. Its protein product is CASSQDTSGGSGANVLTF.

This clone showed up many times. CDR3 nucleotide sequence: TGTGCCACCCAATCCCTAGCACAGAACACCGGGGAGCTGTTTTTT. It specifies CATQSLAQNTGELFF. The V and J genes are TRBV21-1 and TRBJ2-2; no DNA check was done on the table's D call, TRBD2. TRBV21-1 is listed as a pseudogene. The CDR3 totals 15 residues.

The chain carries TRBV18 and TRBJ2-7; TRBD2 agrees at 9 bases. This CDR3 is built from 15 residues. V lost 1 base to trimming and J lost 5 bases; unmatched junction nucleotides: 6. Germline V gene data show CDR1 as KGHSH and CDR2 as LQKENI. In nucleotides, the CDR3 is TGTGCCAGCTCACCACTTGCTAGCGGGACCGACGAGCAGTACTTC. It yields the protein CASSPLASGTDEQYF. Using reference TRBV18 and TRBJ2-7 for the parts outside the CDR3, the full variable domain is NAGVMQNPRHLVRRRGQEARLRCSPMKGHSHVYWYRQLPEEGLKFMVYLQKENIIDESGMPKERFSAEFPKEGPSILRIQQVVRGDSAAYFCASSPLASGTDEQYFGPGTRLTVT.

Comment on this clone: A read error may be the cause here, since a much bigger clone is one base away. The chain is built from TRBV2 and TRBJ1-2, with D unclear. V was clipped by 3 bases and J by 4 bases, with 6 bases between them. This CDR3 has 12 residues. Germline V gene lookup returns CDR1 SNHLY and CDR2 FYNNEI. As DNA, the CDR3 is TGTGCCAGCAGTGACAGTGGCTATGGCTACACCTTC. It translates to CASSDSGYGYTF.

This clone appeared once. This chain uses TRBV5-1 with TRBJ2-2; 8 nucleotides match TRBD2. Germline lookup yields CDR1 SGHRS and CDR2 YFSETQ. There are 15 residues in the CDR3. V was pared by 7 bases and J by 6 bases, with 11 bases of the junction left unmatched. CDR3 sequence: CASHPTAGVAGELFF. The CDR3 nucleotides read TGCGCCAGCCATCCAACAGCGGGAGTCGCCGGGGAGCTGTTTTTT.

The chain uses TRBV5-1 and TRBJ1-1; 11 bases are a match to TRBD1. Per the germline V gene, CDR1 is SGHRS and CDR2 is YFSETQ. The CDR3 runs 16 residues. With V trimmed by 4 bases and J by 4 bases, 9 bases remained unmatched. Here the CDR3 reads CASSPWDRGTTTEAFF. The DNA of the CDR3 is TGCGCCAGCAGCCCCTGGGACAGGGGGACCACCACTGAAGCTTTCTTT.

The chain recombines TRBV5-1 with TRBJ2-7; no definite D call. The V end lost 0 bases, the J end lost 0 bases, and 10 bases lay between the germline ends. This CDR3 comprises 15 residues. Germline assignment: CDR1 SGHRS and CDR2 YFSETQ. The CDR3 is CASSLGLGISYEQYF. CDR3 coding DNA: TGCGCCAGCAGCTTGGGGTTGGGAATCTCCTACGAGCAGTACTTC. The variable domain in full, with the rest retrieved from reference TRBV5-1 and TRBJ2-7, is KAGVTQTPRYLIKTRGQQVTLSCSPISGHRSVSWYQQTPGQGLQFLFEYFSETQRNKGNFPGRFSGRQFSNSRSEMNVSTLELGDSALYLCASSLGLGISYEQYFGPGTRLTVT.

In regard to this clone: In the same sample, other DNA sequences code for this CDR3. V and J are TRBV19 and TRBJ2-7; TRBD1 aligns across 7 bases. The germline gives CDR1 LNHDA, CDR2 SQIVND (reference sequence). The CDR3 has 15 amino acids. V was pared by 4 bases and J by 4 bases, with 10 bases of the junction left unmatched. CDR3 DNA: TGTGCCAGTAGTAGATCCCCAGGGGGATCTTACGAGCAGTACTTC. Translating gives CASSRSPGGSYEQYF.

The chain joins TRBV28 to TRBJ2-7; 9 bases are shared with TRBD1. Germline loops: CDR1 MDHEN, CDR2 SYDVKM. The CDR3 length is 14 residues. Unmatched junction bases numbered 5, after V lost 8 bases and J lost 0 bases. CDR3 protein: CASEGTGTSYEQYF. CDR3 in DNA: TGTGCCAGCGAAGGGACAGGGACCTCCTACGAGCAGTACTTC.

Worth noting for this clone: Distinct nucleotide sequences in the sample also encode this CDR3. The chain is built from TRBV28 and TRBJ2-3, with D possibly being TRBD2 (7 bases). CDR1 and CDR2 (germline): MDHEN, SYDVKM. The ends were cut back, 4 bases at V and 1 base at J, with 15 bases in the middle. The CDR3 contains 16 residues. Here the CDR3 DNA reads TGTGCCAGCAGTTCGCCCGGAGGGGGGGGCACAGATACGCAGTATTTT. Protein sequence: CASSSPGGGGTDTQYF.

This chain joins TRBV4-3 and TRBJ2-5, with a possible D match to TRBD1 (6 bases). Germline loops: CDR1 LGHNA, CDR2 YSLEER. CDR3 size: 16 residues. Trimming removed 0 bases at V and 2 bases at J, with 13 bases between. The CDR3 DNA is TGCGCCAGCAGCCAAGAATTCGGACAGTTACAAGAGACCCAGTACTTC. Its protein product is CASSQEFGQLQETQYF.

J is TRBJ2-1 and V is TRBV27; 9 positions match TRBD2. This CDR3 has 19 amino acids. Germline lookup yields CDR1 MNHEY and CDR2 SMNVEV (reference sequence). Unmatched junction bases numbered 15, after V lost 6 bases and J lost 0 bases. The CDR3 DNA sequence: TGTGCCAGCAGCACCCTGTCGATAGCGGGAGCGTTCTCCTACAATGAGCAGTTCTTC. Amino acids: CASSTLSIAGAFSYNEQFF.

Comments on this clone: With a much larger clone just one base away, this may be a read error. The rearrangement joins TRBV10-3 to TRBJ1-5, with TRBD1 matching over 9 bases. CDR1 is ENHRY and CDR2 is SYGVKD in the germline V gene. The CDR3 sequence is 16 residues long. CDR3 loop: CAISARQGVGNQSQHF. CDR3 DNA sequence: TGTGCCATCAGTGCTCGACAGGGGGTCGGGAATCAGTCCCAGCATTTT.

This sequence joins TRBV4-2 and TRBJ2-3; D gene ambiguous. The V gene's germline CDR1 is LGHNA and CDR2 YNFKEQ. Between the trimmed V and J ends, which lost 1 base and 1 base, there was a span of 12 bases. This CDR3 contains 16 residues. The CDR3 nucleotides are TGTGCCAGCAGCCAAGGACTCCAAGCCCGCACAGATACGCAGTATTTT. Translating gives CASSQGLQARTDTQYF.

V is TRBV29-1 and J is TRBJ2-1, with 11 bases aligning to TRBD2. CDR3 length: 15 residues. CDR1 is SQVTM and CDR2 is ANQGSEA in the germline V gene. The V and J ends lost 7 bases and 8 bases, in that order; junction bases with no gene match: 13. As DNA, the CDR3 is TGCAGCGCCAGCGAAACTAGCGGGAGAGTTGATGAGCAGTTCTTC. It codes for CSASETSGRVDEQFF.

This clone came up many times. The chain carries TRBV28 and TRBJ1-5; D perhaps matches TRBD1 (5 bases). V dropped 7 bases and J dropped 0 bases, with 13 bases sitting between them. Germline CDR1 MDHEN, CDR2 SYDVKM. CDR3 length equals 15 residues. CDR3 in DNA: TGTGCCAGCATAGGGAGGGGATATAGCAATCAGCCCCAGCATTTT. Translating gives CASIGRGYSNQPQHF.

CDR3 sequence reads: CASSQNPGQGADTQYF. For the CDR3, the DNA is TGTGCCAGCAGCCAGAACCCGGGACAGGGAGCAGATACGCAGTATTTT. This rearrangement joins TRBV7-9 to TRBJ2-3, with 9 nucleotides matching TRBD1. Per germline, CDR1 SEHNR and CDR2 FQNEAQ (reference sequence). This CDR3 region has 16 residues. The ends lost 5 bases at V and 4 bases at J; junction bases unmatched: 10.

The CDR3 DNA is TGTGCCAGCAGCCCCCCGGGGAGGACAGATACGCAGTATTTT. It codes for CASSPPGRTDTQYF. V gene TRBV7-3 combines with J gene TRBJ2-3, with D perhaps matching TRBD2 (6 bases). The CDR3 sequence is 14 residues long. Germline loops: CDR1 SGHTA, CDR2 FQGTGA. V was shortened by 5 bases and J by 3 bases, with 12 bases between the two germline ends.

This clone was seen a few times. The DNA of the CDR3 is TGCGCCAGCAGCTTGGCTGGGCGGGAGGGCTATGAGCAGTTCTTC. It yields the protein CASSLAGREGYEQFF. The V call is TRBV5-1, the J call TRBJ2-1; 9 nucleotides match TRBD2. The CDR3 covers 15 residues. Germline values: CDR1 SGHRS, CDR2 YFSETQ. J lost 8 bases, V lost 0 bases, and 6 bases had no gene match.

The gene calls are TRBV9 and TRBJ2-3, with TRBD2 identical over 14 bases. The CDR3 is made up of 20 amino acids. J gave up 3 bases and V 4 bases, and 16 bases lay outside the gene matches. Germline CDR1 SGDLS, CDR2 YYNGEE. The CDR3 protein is CASSPSGLGLAGDWTDTQYF. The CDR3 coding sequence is TGTGCCAGCAGCCCCAGCGGGTTGGGACTAGCGGGAGACTGGACAGATACGCAGTATTTT.